These 4 T cell receptor beta chains were sequenced from one sample in a study of T cell responses to AZD1222 COVID-19 vaccine. TCRdb's table, derived via immunoSEQ multiplex PCR, lists solely in-frame clones and lacks some. The profile covers 170,000 or so clones, with roughly nine tenths appearing a single time and 2.5% to 3% taken by the ten largest. This specimen was peripheral blood, taken on day 0 of AZD1222 vaccination. The receptors shown here come from an adult in good health.

The rearrangement links TRBV7-2 to TRBJ2-5; 9 bases match TRBD2. Germline V lookup: CDR1 SGHTA, CDR2 FQGNSA. V lost 3 bases and J lost 5; bases outside the gene matches: 10. The CDR3 totals 16 residues. CDR3 in amino acids: CASSFRTPAGGETQYF. The CDR3 DNA sequence: TGTGCCAGCAGCTTTAGGACCCCCGCGGGGGGGGAGACCCAGTACTTC.

The chain links TRBV7-6 to TRBJ1-3; D perhaps matches TRBD1 (6 bases). Germline V gene sequence: CDR1 SGHVS, CDR2 FNYEAQ. This CDR3 contains 15 residues. V gave up 5 bases and J gave up 1 base, with 12 bases separating them. The CDR3 coding sequence is TGTGCCAGCAGCAACATGCAGGGGTCTGGAAACACCATATATTTT. It yields the protein CASSNMQGSGNTIYF.

The chain combines TRBV5-6 with TRBJ2-5; TRBD2 agrees at 7 bases. With 4 bases clipped from V and 2 bases from J, the junction kept 11 bases outside the gene matches. Germline V lookup: CDR1 SGHDT, CDR2 YYEEEE. The CDR3 length is 16 residues. CDR3: CASSPGGSGWQETQYF. CDR3 nucleotide sequence: TGTGCCAGCAGCCCCGGAGGTAGCGGGTGGCAAGAGACCCAGTACTTC.

J is TRBJ2-3 and V is TRBV9, with 11 bases fitting TRBD2. The junction had 6 bases not matched to a gene; V was cut back by 4 bases and J by 2 bases. From germline, CDR1 is SGDLS and CDR2 YYNGEE. This CDR3 has 16 residues. DNA for the CDR3: TGTGCCAGCAGCCCCCGACTAGCGGGGAACACAGATACGCAGTATTTT. Translated, it gives CASSPRLAGNTDTQYF.